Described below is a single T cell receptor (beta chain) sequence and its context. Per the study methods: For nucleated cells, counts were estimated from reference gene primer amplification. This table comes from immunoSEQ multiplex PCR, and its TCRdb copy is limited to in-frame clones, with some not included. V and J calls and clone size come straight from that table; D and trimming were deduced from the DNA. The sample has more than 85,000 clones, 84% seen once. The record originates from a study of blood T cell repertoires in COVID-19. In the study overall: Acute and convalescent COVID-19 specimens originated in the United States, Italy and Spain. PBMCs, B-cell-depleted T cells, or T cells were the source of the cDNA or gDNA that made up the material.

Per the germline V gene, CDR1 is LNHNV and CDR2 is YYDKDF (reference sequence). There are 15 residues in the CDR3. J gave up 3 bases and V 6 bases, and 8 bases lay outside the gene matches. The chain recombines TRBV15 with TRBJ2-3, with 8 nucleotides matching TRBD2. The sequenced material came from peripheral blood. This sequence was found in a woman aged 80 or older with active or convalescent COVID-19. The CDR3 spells CATRTLAGLTDTQYF. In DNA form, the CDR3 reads TGTGCCACCAGGACCTTAGCGGGATTGACAGATACGCAGTATTTT.